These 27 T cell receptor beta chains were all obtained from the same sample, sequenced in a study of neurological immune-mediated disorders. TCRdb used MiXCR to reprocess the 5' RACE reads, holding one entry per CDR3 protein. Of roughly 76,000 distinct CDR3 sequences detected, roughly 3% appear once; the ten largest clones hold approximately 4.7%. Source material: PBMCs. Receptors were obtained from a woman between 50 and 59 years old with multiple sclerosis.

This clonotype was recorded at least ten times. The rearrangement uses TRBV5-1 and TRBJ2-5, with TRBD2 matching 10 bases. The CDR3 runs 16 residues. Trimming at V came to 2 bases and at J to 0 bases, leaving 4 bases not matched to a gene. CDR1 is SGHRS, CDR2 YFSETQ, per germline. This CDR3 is CASSLLLAGYQETQYF. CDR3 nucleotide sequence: TGCGCCAGCAGCTTATTACTAGCGGGGTACCAAGAGACCCAGTACTTC.

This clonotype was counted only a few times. Here the CDR3 reads CASSSPSSNTGELFF. The CDR3 nucleotides are TGTGCCAGCAGCTCGCCCTCTAGCAACACCGGGGAGCTGTTTTTT. The chain carries TRBV7-6 and TRBJ2-2; D perhaps matches TRBD2 (5 bases). The V gene lost 4 bases and the J gene lost 2 bases, with 11 bases spanning the gap. CDR1 is SGHVS, CDR2 FNYEAQ, per germline. The CDR3 loop spans 15 amino acids.

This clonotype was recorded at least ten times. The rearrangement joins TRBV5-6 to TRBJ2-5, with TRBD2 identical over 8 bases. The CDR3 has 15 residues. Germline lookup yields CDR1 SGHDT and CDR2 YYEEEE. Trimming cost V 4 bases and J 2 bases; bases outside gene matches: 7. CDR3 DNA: TGTGCCAGCAGCCTATCGCCGGGGGGGCAAGAGACCCAGTACTTC. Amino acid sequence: CASSLSPGGQETQYF.

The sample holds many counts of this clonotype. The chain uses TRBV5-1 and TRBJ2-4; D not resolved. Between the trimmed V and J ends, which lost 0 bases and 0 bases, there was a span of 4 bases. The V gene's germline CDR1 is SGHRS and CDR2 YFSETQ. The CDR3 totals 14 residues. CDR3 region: CASSLEPAKNIQYF. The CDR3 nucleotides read TGCGCCAGCAGCTTGGAACCAGCCAAAAACATTCAGTACTTC.

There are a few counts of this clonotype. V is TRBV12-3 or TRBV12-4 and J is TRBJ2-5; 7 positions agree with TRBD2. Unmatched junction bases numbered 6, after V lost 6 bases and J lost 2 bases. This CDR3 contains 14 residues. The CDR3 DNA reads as TGTGCCAGCAGGCCTAGCGGAGTACAAGAGACCCAGTACTTC. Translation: CASRPSGVQETQYF.

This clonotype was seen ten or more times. Here the CDR3 DNA reads TGTGCCAGCAGTCCCGGCGGGACAGGGGGGAACACCGGGGAGCTGTTTTTT. Its translation: CASSPGGTGGNTGELFF. This chain uses TRBV6-4 with TRBJ2-2; 11 nucleotides align to TRBD1. J was trimmed by 1 base and V by 5 bases; bases with no gene match: 6. There are 17 residues in the CDR3. CDR1 is MRHNA and CDR2 is SNTAGT in the germline V gene.

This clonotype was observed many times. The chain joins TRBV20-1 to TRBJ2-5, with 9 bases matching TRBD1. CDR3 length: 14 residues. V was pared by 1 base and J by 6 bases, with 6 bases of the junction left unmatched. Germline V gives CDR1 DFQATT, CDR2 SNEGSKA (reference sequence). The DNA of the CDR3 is TGCAGTGCTAGAGTATGGGACAGGGTACAGACCCAGTACTTC. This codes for CSARVWDRVQTQYF.

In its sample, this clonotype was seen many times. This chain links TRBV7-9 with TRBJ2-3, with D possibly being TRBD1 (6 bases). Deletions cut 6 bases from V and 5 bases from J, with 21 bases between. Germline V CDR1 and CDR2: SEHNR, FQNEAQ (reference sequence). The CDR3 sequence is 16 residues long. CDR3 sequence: CASRLSRGDGRDTQYF. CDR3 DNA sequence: TGTGCCAGCAGGCTTTCCAGGGGAGACGGTAGAGATACGCAGTATTTT.

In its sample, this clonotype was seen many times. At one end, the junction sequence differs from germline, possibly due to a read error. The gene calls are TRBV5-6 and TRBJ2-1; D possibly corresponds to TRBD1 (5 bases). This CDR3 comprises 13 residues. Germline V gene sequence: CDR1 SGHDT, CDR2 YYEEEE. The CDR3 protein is CASTLGLYNEQFF. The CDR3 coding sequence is TGTGCCAGCACCTTGGGGCTGTACAATGAGCAGTTCTTC.

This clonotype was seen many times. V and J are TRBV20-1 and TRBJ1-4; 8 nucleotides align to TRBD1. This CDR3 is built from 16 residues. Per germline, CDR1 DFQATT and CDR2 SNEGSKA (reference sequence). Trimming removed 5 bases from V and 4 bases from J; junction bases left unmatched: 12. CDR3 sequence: CSAFSSGGRSNEKLFF. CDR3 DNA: TGCAGTGCTTTTTCCTCAGGGGGCAGAAGTAATGAAAAACTGTTTTTT.

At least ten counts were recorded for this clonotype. This CDR3 is CSVDNRAGGYTF. CDR3 DNA: TGCAGCGTTGATAACAGGGCGGGGGGCTACACCTTC. The V and J genes are TRBV29-1 and TRBJ1-2; TRBD1 is a possible D gene (6 bases). Germline V CDR1 and CDR2: SQVTM, ANQGSEA. Trimming removed 3 bases from V and 8 bases from J, with 13 bases in between. This CDR3 comprises 12 residues.

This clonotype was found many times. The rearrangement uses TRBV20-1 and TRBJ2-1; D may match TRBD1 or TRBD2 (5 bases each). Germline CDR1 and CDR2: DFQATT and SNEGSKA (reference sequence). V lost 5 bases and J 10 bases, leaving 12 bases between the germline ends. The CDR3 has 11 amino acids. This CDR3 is CSAQLGEEQFF. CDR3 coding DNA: TGCAGTGCTCAGCTGGGGGAGGAGCAGTTCTTC.

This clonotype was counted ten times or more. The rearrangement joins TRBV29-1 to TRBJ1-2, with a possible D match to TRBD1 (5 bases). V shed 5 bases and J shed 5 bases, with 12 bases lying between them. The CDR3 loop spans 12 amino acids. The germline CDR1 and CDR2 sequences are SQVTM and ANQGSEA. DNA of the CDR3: TGCAGCGTTTTACAGGAGGATTATGGCTACACCTTC. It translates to CSVLQEDYGYTF.

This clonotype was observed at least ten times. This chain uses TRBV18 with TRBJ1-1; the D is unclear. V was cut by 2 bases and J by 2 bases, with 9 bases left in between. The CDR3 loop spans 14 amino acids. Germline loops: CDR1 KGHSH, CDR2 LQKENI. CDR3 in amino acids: CASSPRTDNTEAFF. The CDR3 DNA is TGTGCCAGCTCACCAAGGACGGATAACACTGAAGCTTTCTTT.

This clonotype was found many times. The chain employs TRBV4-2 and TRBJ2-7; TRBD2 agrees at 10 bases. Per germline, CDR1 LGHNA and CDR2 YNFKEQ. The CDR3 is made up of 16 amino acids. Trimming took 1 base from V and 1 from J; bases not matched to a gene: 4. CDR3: CASSQGASGGSYEQYF. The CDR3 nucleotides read TGTGCCAGCAGCCAAGGCGCTAGCGGGGGATCCTACGAGCAGTACTTC.

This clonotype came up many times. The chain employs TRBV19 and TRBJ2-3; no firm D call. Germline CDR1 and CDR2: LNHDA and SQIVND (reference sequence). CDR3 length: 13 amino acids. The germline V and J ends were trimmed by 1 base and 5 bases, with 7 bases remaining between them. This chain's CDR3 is CASSIGSQDTQYF. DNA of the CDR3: TGTGCCAGTAGTATAGGCTCACAAGATACGCAGTATTTT.

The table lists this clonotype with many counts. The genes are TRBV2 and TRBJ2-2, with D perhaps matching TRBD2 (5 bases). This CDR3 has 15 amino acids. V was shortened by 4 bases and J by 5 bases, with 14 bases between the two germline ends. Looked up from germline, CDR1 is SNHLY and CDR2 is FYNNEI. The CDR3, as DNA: TGTGCCAGCAGTGGGGGAGTGGCTGGGACCGGGGAGCTGTTTTTT. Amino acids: CASSGGVAGTGELFF.

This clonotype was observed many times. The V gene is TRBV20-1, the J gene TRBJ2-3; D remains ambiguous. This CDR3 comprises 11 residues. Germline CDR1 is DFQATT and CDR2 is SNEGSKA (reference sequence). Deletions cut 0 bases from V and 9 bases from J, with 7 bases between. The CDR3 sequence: CSARDYPTQYF. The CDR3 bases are TGCAGTGCTAGAGACTACCCAACGCAGTATTTT.

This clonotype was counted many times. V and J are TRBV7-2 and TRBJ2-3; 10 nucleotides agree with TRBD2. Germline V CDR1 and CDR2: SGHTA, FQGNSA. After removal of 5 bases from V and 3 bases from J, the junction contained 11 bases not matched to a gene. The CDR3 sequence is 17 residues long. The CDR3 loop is CASSPRGKREGTDTQYF. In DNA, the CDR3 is TGTGCCAGCAGCCCTCGTGGGAAGCGGGAGGGAACAGATACGCAGTATTTT. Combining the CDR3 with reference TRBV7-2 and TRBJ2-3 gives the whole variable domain GAGVSQSPSNKVTEKGKDVELRCDPISGHTALYWYRQSLGQGLEFLIYFQGNSAPDKSGLPSDRFSAERTGGSVSTLTIQRTQQEDSAVYLCASSPRGKREGTDTQYFGPGTRLTVL.

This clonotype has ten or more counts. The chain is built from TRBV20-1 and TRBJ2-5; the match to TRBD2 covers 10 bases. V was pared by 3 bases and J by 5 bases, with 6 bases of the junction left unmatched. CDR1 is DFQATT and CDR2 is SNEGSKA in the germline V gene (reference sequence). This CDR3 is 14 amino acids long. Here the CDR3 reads CSASTGLARETQYF. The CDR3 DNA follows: TGCAGTGCTAGCACGGGACTAGCGCGGGAGACCCAGTACTTC.

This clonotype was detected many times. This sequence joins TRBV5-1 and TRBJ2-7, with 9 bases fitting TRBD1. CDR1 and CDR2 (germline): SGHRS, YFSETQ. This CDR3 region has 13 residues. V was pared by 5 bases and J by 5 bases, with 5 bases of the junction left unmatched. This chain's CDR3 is CASSIQGADEQYF. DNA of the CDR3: TGCGCCAGCAGTATACAGGGGGCGGACGAGCAGTACTTC.

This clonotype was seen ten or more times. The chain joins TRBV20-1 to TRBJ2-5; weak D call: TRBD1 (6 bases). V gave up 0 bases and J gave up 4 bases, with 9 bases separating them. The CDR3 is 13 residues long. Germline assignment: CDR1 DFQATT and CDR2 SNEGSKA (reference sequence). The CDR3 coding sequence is TGCAGTGCTAGAGAACAGGGAAGAGAGACCCAGTACTTC. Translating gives CSAREQGRETQYF.

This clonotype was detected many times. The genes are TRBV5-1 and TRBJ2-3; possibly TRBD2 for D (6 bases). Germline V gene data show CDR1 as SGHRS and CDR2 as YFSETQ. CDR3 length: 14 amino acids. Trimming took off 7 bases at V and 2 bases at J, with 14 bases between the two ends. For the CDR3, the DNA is TGCGCCAGCCGGGAGTCCCCAACCACAGATACGCAGTATTTT. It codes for CASRESPTTDTQYF.

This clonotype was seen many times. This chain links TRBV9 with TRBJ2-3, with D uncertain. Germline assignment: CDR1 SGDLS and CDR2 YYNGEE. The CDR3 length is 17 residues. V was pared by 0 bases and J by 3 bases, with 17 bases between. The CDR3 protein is CASSVAATVTRTDTQYF. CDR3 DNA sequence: TGTGCCAGCAGCGTAGCCGCGACGGTTACTCGAACAGATACGCAGTATTTT.

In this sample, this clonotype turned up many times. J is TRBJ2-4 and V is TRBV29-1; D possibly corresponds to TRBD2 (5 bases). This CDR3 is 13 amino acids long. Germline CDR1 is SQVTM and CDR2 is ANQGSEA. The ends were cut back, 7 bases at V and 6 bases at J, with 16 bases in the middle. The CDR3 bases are TGCAGCGCGTACGGGATTGGGCGAAACATTCAGTACTTC. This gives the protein CSAYGIGRNIQYF.

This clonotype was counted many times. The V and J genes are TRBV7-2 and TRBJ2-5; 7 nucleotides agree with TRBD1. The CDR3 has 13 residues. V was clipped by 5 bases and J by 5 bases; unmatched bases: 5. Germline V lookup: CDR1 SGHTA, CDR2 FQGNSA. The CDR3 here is CASSRQGRETQYF. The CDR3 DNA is TGTGCCAGCAGCCGACAGGGCCGGGAGACCCAGTACTTC.

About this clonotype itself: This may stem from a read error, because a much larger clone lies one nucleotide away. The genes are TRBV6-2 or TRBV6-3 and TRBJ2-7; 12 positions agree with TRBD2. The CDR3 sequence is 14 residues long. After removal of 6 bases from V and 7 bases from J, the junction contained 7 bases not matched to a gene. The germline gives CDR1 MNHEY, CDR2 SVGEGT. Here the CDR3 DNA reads TGTGCCAGCAGCAACCCTAGCGGGAGGGAAGAGCAGTACTTC. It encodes CASSNPSGREEQYF.